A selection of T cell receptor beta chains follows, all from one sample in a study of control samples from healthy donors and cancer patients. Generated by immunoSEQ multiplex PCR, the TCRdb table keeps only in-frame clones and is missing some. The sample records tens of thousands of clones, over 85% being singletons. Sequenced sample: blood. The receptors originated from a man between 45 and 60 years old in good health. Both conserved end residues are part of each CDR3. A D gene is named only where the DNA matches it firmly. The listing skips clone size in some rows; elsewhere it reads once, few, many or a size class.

TGTGCCAGCAGCTTGCCTTTCCAAGAGACCCAGTACTTC | CASSLPFQETQYF | TRBJ2-5 | NA | NA | TRBV5-4
TGTGCCAGCAGCTTATGGAGGTTGCTAAACTATGGCTACACCTTC | CASSLWRLLNYGYTF | TRBJ1-2 | NA | NA | TRBV5-6
TGTGCCAGCAGTGTCAGGGGAGGCTACACCTTC | CASSVRGGYTF | TRBJ1-2 | NA | NA | TRBV2
TGTGCCAGCAGCGTTGAATCTGGTTCTGGGGCCAACGTCCTGACTTTC | CASSVESGSGANVLTF | TRBJ2-6 | NA | medium-sized | TRBV9
TGTGCCACCAGTGATTTACCTAATTCACCCCTCCACTTT | CATSDLPNSPLHF | TRBJ1-6 | NA | NA | TRBV24-1
TGTGCCCCTAGTATAGGGGAAGTGGTCTCACCCCTCCACTTT | CAPSIGEVVSPLHF | TRBJ1-6 | NA | NA | TRBV27
TGTGCCAGCAGCCAAGTGGGCGGAATCTCTGGAAACACCATATATTTT | CASSQVGGISGNTIYF | TRBJ1-3 | NA | NA | TRBV3-1/TRBV3-2
TGTGCCTGGAGTGTTTGGGACGGAATGAACACTGAAGCTTTCTTT | CAWSVWDGMNTEAFF | TRBJ1-1 | NA | NA | TRBV30
TGTGCCACCAGCAGAGTATTAGCGGGGGGTTGGGAGACCCAGTACTTC | CATSRVLAGGWETQYF | TRBJ2-5 | TRBD2 | NA | TRBV15
TGTGCCATCAGCCGGGACTCCGTTACGGAGCAGTACTTC | CAISRDSVTEQYF | TRBJ2-7 | NA | NA | TRBV10-3
TGTGCCAGCAGCAAAGGACAGGGGGCTGAAGCTTTCTTT | CASSKGQGAEAFF | TRBJ1-1 | TRBD1 | NA | TRBV6-5
TGTGCCAGCAGCGTAGACAGGCAAGAGACCCAGTACTTC | CASSVDRQETQYF | TRBJ2-5 | NA | NA | TRBV2
TGTGCCACCAGTGAAGAAGGACAGGGGGAACCAGATACGCAGTATTTT | CATSEEGQGEPDTQYF | TRBJ2-3 | TRBD1 | NA | TRBV24-1
TGCGCCAGCACCGAGGGGGGGGCTGGGGCCAACGTCCTGACTTTC | CASTEGGAGANVLTF | TRBJ2-6 | NA | NA | TRBV5-1
TGTGCCAGCAGGCCTTTACGAGACAAGAACACCGGGGAGCTGTTTTTT | CASRPLRDKNTGELFF | TRBJ2-2 | NA | NA | TRBV27
TGTGCCACCAGCAGAGGTGACCGGGGGGGATACAATGAGCAGTTCTTC | CATSRGDRGGYNEQFF | TRBJ2-1 | TRBD2 | NA | TRBV15
TGTGCCAGCAGCGTCGCAGGGCCGAACACTGAAGCTTTCTTT | CASSVAGPNTEAFF | TRBJ1-1 | NA | many | TRBV9
TGCAGCGTTGGGGACCCGGTCGGGTCATACGAGCAGTACTTC | CSVGDPVGSYEQYF | TRBJ2-7 | NA | NA | TRBV29-1
TGTGCCACCAGTAATCCAGGATGGGACATTCAGTACTTC | CATSNPGWDIQYF | TRBJ2-4 | NA | NA | TRBV24-1
TGTGCCAGCACTTCCGGGACCCCAAATGAGCAGTTCTTC | CASTSGTPNEQFF | TRBJ2-1 | NA | NA | TRBV6-6
TGTGCCAGCAGTCCCGGTCGGGATTATGGCTACACCTTC | CASSPGRDYGYTF | TRBJ1-2 | NA | NA | TRBV7-8
TGTGCCAGCAGCTTGACAGACACTGAAGCTTTCTTT | CASSLTDTEAFF | TRBJ1-1 | NA | NA | TRBV7-8
TGTGCCAGCAGCTTACCCGGGAGGAATGAAAAACTGTTTTTT | CASSLPGRNEKLFF | TRBJ1-4 | NA | NA | TRBV5-5
TGTGCCTGGAGTGTGGCAGGGCGGGAAAAACTGTTTTTT | CAWSVAGREKLFF | TRBJ1-4 | NA | few | TRBV30
TGTGCCAGTAGTACGGGACTAGCGGGGGGGCTGAGAGATACGCAGTATTTT | CASSTGLAGGLRDTQYF | TRBJ2-3 | TRBD2 | once | TRBV19
TGTGCCACCACGACAGGGTATAGCAATCAGCCCCAGCATTTT | CATTTGYSNQPQHF | TRBJ1-5 | TRBD1 | NA | TRBV7-9
TGTGCCACCAGCAGACTGGGCCCCCTGGGGCATCAGCCCCAGCATTTT | CATSRLGPLGHQPQHF | TRBJ1-5 | NA | NA | TRBV15
TGTGCCACCAGTGACCCCCCGGGACAGGGTAAGGGGGGCTACAATGAGCAGTTCTTC | CATSDPPGQGKGGYNEQFF | TRBJ2-1 | TRBD1 | NA | TRBV24-1
TGTGCCAGTACTCTGGGACCAGGTCCCTACGAGCAGTACTTC | CASTLGPGPYEQYF | TRBJ2-7 | NA | NA | TRBV19
TGTGCCAGCAGTTTTCAATACGAGCAGTACTTC | CASSFQYEQYF | TRBJ2-7 | NA | NA | TRBV6-6
TGTGCCAGTAGTATATCCAGGGACTATGGCTACACCTTC | CASSISRDYGYTF | TRBJ1-2 | NA | NA | TRBV19
TGTGCCAGCACCCCGGACAGGGGCAACTATGGCTACACCTTC | CASTPDRGNYGYTF | TRBJ1-2 | NA | NA | TRBV21-1
TGTGCTAGTGGCCCCAATTCCTACGAGCAGTACTTC | CASGPNSYEQYF | TRBJ2-7 | NA | NA | TRBV12-5
TGTGCCAGCAGCGCAGGGGCAGGAAACACCATATATTTT | CASSAGAGNTIYF | TRBJ1-3 | NA | NA | TRBV5-6
TGTGCCAGCAGCCTATATCTCTCCAACACTGAAGCTTTCTTT | CASSLYLSNTEAFF | TRBJ1-1 | NA | once | TRBV7-6
TGTGCCAGCAGCTTAAGGGTTATGGGCAATCAGCCCCAGCATTTT | CASSLRVMGNQPQHF | TRBJ1-5 | NA | NA | TRBV5-8
TGTGCCTGGAGCTCCGGGAGGGTGGTGGGTCAGCCCCAGCATTTT | CAWSSGRVVGQPQHF | TRBJ1-5 | NA | NA | TRBV30
TGTGCCAGCAGCCCGCCGGGGACTAGGTACCGGGCATCGGGCACAGATACGCAGTATTTT | CASSPPGTRYRASGTDTQYF | TRBJ2-3 | TRBD2 | NA | TRBV14
TGTGCCAGCAGCTCTACCGGACAGGCCACCGGGGAGCTGTTTTTT | CASSSTGQATGELFF | TRBJ2-2 | TRBD1 | NA | TRBV7-3
TGTGCCATCGGACAGAACTCTGGAAACACCATATATTTT | CAIGQNSGNTIYF | TRBJ1-3 | NA | NA | TRBV11-2
TGTGCCAGCAAGGGAGTCAACACTGAAGCTTTCTTT | CASKGVNTEAFF | TRBJ1-1 | NA | NA | TRBV6-5